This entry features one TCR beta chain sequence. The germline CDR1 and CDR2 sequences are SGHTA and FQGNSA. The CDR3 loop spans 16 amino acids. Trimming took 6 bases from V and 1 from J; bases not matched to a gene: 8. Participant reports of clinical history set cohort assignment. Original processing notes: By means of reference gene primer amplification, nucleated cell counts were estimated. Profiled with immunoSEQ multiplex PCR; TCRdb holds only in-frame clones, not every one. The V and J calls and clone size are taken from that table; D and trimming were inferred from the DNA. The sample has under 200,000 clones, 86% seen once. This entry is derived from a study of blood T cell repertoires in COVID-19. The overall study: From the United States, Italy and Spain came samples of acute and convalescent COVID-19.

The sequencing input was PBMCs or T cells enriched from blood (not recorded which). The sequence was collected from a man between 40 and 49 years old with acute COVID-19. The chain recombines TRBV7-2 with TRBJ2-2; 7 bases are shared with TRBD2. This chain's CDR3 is CASSSPLAVNTGELFF. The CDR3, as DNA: TGTGCCAGCAGTTCCCCCCTAGCGGTGAACACCGGGGAGCTGTTTTTT.